Listed below are T cell receptor beta chains from one sample, sequenced in a study of blood T cells in healthy people across ages. TCRdb re-analysed the 5' RACE reads in MiXCR, keeping a single row per CDR3 protein. The sample comprises under 1,000,000 distinct CDR3 sequences, around 34% of which are singletons, and approximately 12% rests with the top ten. The material sequenced was blood. The receptors here all came from a man aged 18 to 29 in good health. The CDR3 runs from the conserved cysteine through the conserved F or W. The D gene is left open where the match is weak. Expanded clones are given a class, and other clones once, few, many or no size at all.

size,V,length,D,J,DNA,CDR3
few,TRBV12-3/TRBV12-4,13,-,TRBJ1-2,TGTGCCAGCAACAACCCCGCAGCCTCTGGCTACACCTTC,CASNNPAASGYTF
-,TRBV28,19,TRBD1,TRBJ2-3,TGTGCCAGCAGTTTCATCAGAATCGGGACAGGGGGCAGCACAGATACGCAGTATTTT,CASSFIRIGTGGSTDTQYF
-,TRBV5-1,17,TRBD1,TRBJ1-5,TGCGCCAGCAGCCCAGGGACAGGGGTGGGCAGCAATCAGCCCCAGCATTTT,CASSPGTGVGSNQPQHF
many,TRBV7-2,15,TRBD1,TRBJ2-5,TGTGCCAGCAGCCGTCGGACAGGGACTCAAGAGACCCAGTACTTC,CASSRRTGTQETQYF
many,TRBV6-5,13,-,TRBJ1-2,TGTGCCAGCCGCATAACCCCGGCCTATGGCTACACCTTC,CASRITPAYGYTF
-,TRBV15,15,-,TRBJ2-7,TGTGCCACCAGCAGAGATGTGACAGACACCTACGAGCAGTACTTC,CATSRDVTDTYEQYF
few,TRBV7-2,13,-,TRBJ1-2,TGTGCCAGCAGCTTAGGGGAAGGTTATGGCTACACCTTC,CASSLGEGYGYTF
many,TRBV12-3/TRBV12-4,13,TRBD1,TRBJ2-5,TGTGCCAGCAGTTACCAGGACAGGGGGACCCAGTACTTC,CASSYQDRGTQYF
-,TRBV5-1,15,-,TRBJ2-7,TGCGCCAGCAGCTTGGGGGGGGCCCGTTCCAATGAGCAGTACTTC,CASSLGGARSNEQYF
-,TRBV27,13,-,TRBJ2-7,TGTGCCAGCAGCCCAAGTCCATTTCTCGAGCAGTACTTC,CASSPSPFLEQYF
once,TRBV4-1,16,TRBD2,TRBJ2-7,TGCGCCAGCAGCCATCACCGATTAGCGGGAGCCTACGAGCAGTACTTC,CASSHHRLAGAYEQYF
few,TRBV6-1,20,TRBD2,TRBJ2-5,TGTGCCAGCAGTGAATCCCGGACTAGCGGGGGACATGGCTACCCGGAGACCCAGTACTTC,CASSESRTSGGHGYPETQYF
few,TRBV29-1,12,TRBD1,TRBJ2-7,TGCAGCTCTAGACAGGGGGCGAACGAGCAGTACTTC,CSSRQGANEQYF
-,TRBV20-1,14,-,TRBJ2-1,TGCAGTGCTACGCCTAGCCGTTTTTACAATGAGCAGTTCTTC,CSATPSRFYNEQFF